This T cell receptor beta chain is from a study of PD-L1 blockade in urothelial cancer. The wider study: Blood analyses occurred 3 weeks (second dose) and 6 weeks post treatment start.

A note on this clone: Its antigen remains unknown.

Using immunoSEQ multiplex PCR, the repertoire was profiled, and TCRdb retains in-frame clones only, with some absent. This table has around 48,000 clones, roughly 86% appearing once. Findings and caveats of the study: Durable benefit was linked to greater 3-week expansion of tumor-associated blood clones.

Regarding time point: peripheral blood 6 weeks after treatment start. Germline V gene data show CDR1 as MNHNS and CDR2 as SASEGT. Unmatched junction bases numbered 5, after V lost 4 bases and J lost 9 bases. CDR3 length equals 13 residues. This TCR was sampled from a man between 60 and 75 years old with urothelial cancer. The chain is built from TRBV6-1 and TRBJ2-1, with 8 nucleotides matching TRBD1. Sequenced here: PBMCs, sampled around atezolizumab (anti-PD-L1) treatment. CDR3 nucleotides: TGTGCCAGCAGTGGAGGACAGGGAGGTGAGCAGTTCTTC. The encoded protein is CASSGGQGGEQFF.